A selection of T cell receptor beta chains follows, all from one sample in a study of cytomegalovirus exposure and HLA in healthy donors. Clones were read by immunoSEQ multiplex PCR, and TCRdb kept only the in-frame ones, dropping some. The profile shows more than 100,000 clones, 65% to 80% of them singletons. Sequencing was done on a sample of PBMCs. The receptors were gathered from a woman aged 40 to 50 in good health and CMV-seropositive. CDR3s include the opening cysteine and the closing phenylalanine or tryptophan. D genes are given only for firm matches. The listing skips clone size in some rows; elsewhere it reads once, few, many or a size class.

j_gene,d_gene,len,v_gene,abundance,CDR3nt,CDR3aa
TRBJ2-1,TRBD1,11,TRBV2,once,TGTGCCAGCTCGACAGGGGGCGGTCGGTTCTTC,CASSTGGGRFF
TRBJ1-2,NA,14,TRBV10-2,NA,TGCGCCAGCAGTGAGCCCGGGGTTAACTATGGCTACACCTTC,CASSEPGVNYGYTF
TRBJ1-6,NA,16,TRBV5-1,few,TGCGCCAGCAGCTTGGCGGGGACACCTGATAATTCACCCCTCCACTTT,CASSLAGTPDNSPLHF
TRBJ1-4,TRBD1,14,TRBV6-5,few,TGTGCCAGCAGTTACCGGGACAGACAGGAAAAACTGTTTTTT,CASSYRDRQEKLFF
TRBJ1-4,NA,14,TRBV5-1,few,TGCGCCAGCAGCTTGGGACAGGAGTATGAAAAACTGTTTTTT,CASSLGQEYEKLFF
TRBJ2-7,NA,18,TRBV2,NA,TGTGCCAGCAGCGCTTCTGTCCTGACAGGCATCAGCTCCTACGAGCAGTACTTC,CASSASVLTGISSYEQYF
TRBJ1-2,TRBD1,13,TRBV7-2,NA,TGTGCCAGCAGCTCCCCGACAGGGACTGGCTACACCTTC,CASSSPTGTGYTF
TRBJ1-2,NA,15,TRBV12-2,NA,TGTGCAAGTCGCTTAGCTACGGGACAGATCTATGGCTACACCTTC,CASRLATGQIYGYTF
TRBJ2-1,NA,13,TRBV9,NA,TGTGCCAGCAGCCTCAGCTCCTACAATGAGCAGTTCTTC,CASSLSSYNEQFF
TRBJ1-1,TRBD1,14,TRBV30,NA,TGTGCCTGGAGGGTAACAGGGGCGGGTACTGAAGCTTTCTTT,CAWRVTGAGTEAFF
TRBJ1-1,NA,14,TRBV11-2,NA,TGTGCCAGCAGCTCAACCCCAGGTAACACTGAAGCTTTCTTT,CASSSTPGNTEAFF
TRBJ1-1,NA,14,TRBV4-1,few,TGCGCCAGCAGCCAAGTTCAGGGGAGGGGTTCGGCTTTCTTT,CASSQVQGRGSAFF
TRBJ2-5,NA,13,TRBV14,NA,TGTGCCAGCAGCCAAGGACTGCAAGAGACCCAGTACTTC,CASSQGLQETQYF
TRBJ1-5,TRBD1,14,TRBV18,NA,TGTGCCAGCTCCAAGACAGGGGCTAGTCAGCCCCAGCATTTT,CASSKTGASQPQHF
TRBJ2-3,NA,15,TRBV5-1,NA,TGCGCCAGCAGCTTGGGATTAGCGGGACAGGATACGCAGTATTTT,CASSLGLAGQDTQYF
TRBJ2-3,NA,15,TRBV27,NA,TGTGCCAGCAGCAAAAGGGGTTACGGGACAGATACGCAGTATTTT,CASSKRGYGTDTQYF
TRBJ1-4,NA,16,TRBV14,once,TGTGCCAGCAGCCAAGAATGGGGCCTGTCTAATGAAAAACTGTTTTTT,CASSQEWGLSNEKLFF
TRBJ2-1,NA,11,TRBV5-6,NA,TGTGCCAGCAGCTTGGGGGAGGAGCAGTTCTTC,CASSLGEEQFF
TRBJ2-5,NA,14,TRBV21-1,once,TGTGCCAGCAGCAAATTGACAGGGGACGAGACCCAGTACTTC,CASSKLTGDETQYF
TRBJ1-1,TRBD1,13,TRBV7-9,NA,TGTGCCAGCAGCTTCAATGACAGGGGGCGAGCTTTCTTT,CASSFNDRGRAFF
TRBJ2-7,TRBD1,17,TRBV4-2,NA,TGTGCCAGCAGCCATGGAAAGGGGACAGGGAGCTCCTACGAGCAGTACTTC,CASSHGKGTGSSYEQYF
TRBJ2-2,TRBD2,17,TRBV11-3,NA,TGTGCCAGCAGCCGAGAGCCCTTGGGACTACCGACCGGGGAGCTGTTTTTT,CASSREPLGLPTGELFF
TRBJ2-5,TRBD2,14,TRBV6-1,NA,TGTGCCAGCACTTCGACCGGGAGGGGAGAGACCCAGTACTTC,CASTSTGRGETQYF
TRBJ2-7,NA,16,TRBV13,NA,TGTGCCAGCAGCTCGCAAACAGGACAGCTTCTATACGAGCAGTACTTC,CASSSQTGQLLYEQYF
TRBJ2-1,TRBD1,18,TRBV15,NA,TGTGCCACCAGCAGAGATAACGGACAGGGGGGGACCTTCAATGAGCAGTTCTTC,CATSRDNGQGGTFNEQFF
TRBJ2-3,TRBD2,17,TRBV7-2,NA,TGTGCCAGCAGCTCCGGGACTAGCGGGGGGGCAATAGATACGCAGTATTTT,CASSSGTSGGAIDTQYF
TRBJ2-7,TRBD1,16,TRBV6-5,NA,TGTGCCAGCAGTTACTCGACCGGGACAGGGGAAAACGAGCAGTACTTC,CASSYSTGTGENEQYF
TRBJ2-2,TRBD2,16,TRBV14,NA,TGTGCCAGCAGCCAAGATCTAGCGGGGGACACCGGGGAGCTGTTTTTT,CASSQDLAGDTGELFF
TRBJ1-5,NA,17,TRBV4-1,NA,TGCGCCAGCAGCCACCCGGGAGGGTCTAGGCGCAATCAGCCCCAGCATTTT,CASSHPGGSRRNQPQHF
TRBJ1-4,NA,18,TRBV4-1,NA,TGCGCCAGCAGCCAAGTAGTGGCCACCGGCGGGGTTGGGGAAAAACTGTTTTTT,CASSQVVATGGVGEKLFF
TRBJ1-1,NA,12,TRBV30,once,TGTGCCTGGAGTGTATCTTCTATCGAAGCTTTCTTT,CAWSVSSIEAFF
TRBJ1-6,NA,14,TRBV10-2,NA,TGCGCCAGCGAGCCGGGGTCCTATAATTCACCCCTCCACTTT,CASEPGSYNSPLHF
TRBJ2-1,TRBD2,16,TRBV4-1,NA,TGCGCCAGCAGCCAAAGACTAGCGGGGATCGACAATGAGCAGTTCTTC,CASSQRLAGIDNEQFF
TRBJ2-7,TRBD1,16,TRBV2,NA,TGTGCCAGCAGTGGAAGAGGGGGACAGGCCTCCTACGAGCAGTACTTC,CASSGRGGQASYEQYF
TRBJ1-6,NA,14,TRBV4-3,NA,TGCGCCAGCAGCCAAGGCGGGCAGGGGAGACCCCTCCACTTT,CASSQGGQGRPLHF
TRBJ2-4,TRBD2,16,TRBV9,NA,TGTGCCAGCAGCGTACAAGCGGGAGAGGCCAAAAACATTCAGTACTTC,CASSVQAGEAKNIQYF
TRBJ2-1,TRBD1,14,TRBV5-1,NA,TGCGCCAGCAGCTTGGTGGACAGGGTCGATGAGCAGTTCTTC,CASSLVDRVDEQFF
TRBJ2-3,TRBD1,13,TRBV5-4,NA,TGTGCCAGCATGGTGGACAGGGGAGATACGCAGTATTTT,CASMVDRGDTQYF
TRBJ1-1,TRBD1,15,TRBV5-4,NA,TGTGCCAGCAGCAGGGGGACAGGGGCCAACACTGAAGCTTTCTTT,CASSRGTGANTEAFF
TRBJ1-3,NA,16,TRBV7-2,NA,TGTGCCAGCAGCTTAAAAGCAGGTCGCTCTGGAAACACCATATATTTT,CASSLKAGRSGNTIYF
TRBJ2-5,TRBD2,15,TRBV7-8,NA,TGTGCCAGCAGCTTCGGAGCGGGGCGCCAAGAGACCCAGTACTTC,CASSFGAGRQETQYF
TRBJ1-1,NA,14,TRBV5-5,NA,TGTGCCAGCAGTCGGGGGGGACAGAACACTGAAGCTTTCTTT,CASSRGGQNTEAFF
TRBJ1-4,TRBD1,15,TRBV10-1,NA,TGCGCCAGCAGTGATCGGACAGGGGGCGATGAAAAACTGTTTTTT,CASSDRTGGDEKLFF
TRBJ1-5,NA,16,TRBV14,NA,TGTGCCAGCAGCCAAGGTCGGGAGTATAGCAATCAGCCCCAGCATTTT,CASSQGREYSNQPQHF
TRBJ1-2,NA,14,TRBV7-2,NA,TGTGCCAGCAGCTTAAATCCGGGTAACTATGGCTACACCTTC,CASSLNPGNYGYTF
TRBJ2-3,TRBD1,14,TRBV10-3,NA,TGTGCCATCAGACAGGGGCCAAGCACAGATACGCAGTATTTT,CAIRQGPSTDTQYF
TRBJ2-7,NA,13,TRBV10-1,NA,TGCGCCAGCACCCGGGACTCAACCTACGAGCAGTACTTC,CASTRDSTYEQYF
TRBJ2-7,TRBD1,14,TRBV5-1,NA,TGCGCCAGCAGCGCGGACAGGGGGCTAGACGAGCAGTACTTC,CASSADRGLDEQYF
TRBJ2-7,TRBD2,14,TRBV30,NA,TGTGCCTGGAGTTATAGCGGGAGGGACTACGAGCAGTACTTC,CAWSYSGRDYEQYF
TRBJ1-2,NA,13,TRBV6-5,NA,TGTGCCAGCAGGCTGGGGGGAGACTATGGCTACACCTTC,CASRLGGDYGYTF
TRBJ2-1,TRBD2,13,TRBV7-9,NA,TGTGCCAGCAGCACGGGACTAGCGGGGGGGCAGTTCTTC,CASSTGLAGGQFF
TRBJ1-4,NA,16,TRBV7-6,NA,TGTGCCAGCAGTTTCAGACCGACGGGGAATAATGAAAAACTGTTTTTT,CASSFRPTGNNEKLFF
TRBJ2-7,TRBD1,15,TRBV9,NA,TGTGCCAGCAGCGTAGACAGGGGACCCTCCTACGAGCAGTACTTC,CASSVDRGPSYEQYF
TRBJ2-3,NA,11,TRBV19,NA,TGTGCCAGTAGTCGGAGGGATACGCAGTATTTT,CASSRRDTQYF
TRBJ2-5,NA,13,TRBV25-1,NA,TGTGCCAGCATACCGGGGGAGCGGGAGACCCAGTACTTC,CASIPGERETQYF
TRBJ2-7,NA,16,TRBV9,once,TGTGCCAGCAGCGTAGGAACAGGGGGGGACTACTACGAGCAGTACTTC,CASSVGTGGDYYEQYF
TRBJ2-7,NA,14,TRBV5-6,few,TGTGCCAGCAGCCGGCGGGGGCCCGACTACGAGCAGTACTTC,CASSRRGPDYEQYF
TRBJ2-1,TRBD2,16,TRBV4-3,NA,TGCGCCAGCAGCTCCCGGACTAGGGGTTCCAACAATGAGCAGTTCTTC,CASSSRTRGSNNEQFF